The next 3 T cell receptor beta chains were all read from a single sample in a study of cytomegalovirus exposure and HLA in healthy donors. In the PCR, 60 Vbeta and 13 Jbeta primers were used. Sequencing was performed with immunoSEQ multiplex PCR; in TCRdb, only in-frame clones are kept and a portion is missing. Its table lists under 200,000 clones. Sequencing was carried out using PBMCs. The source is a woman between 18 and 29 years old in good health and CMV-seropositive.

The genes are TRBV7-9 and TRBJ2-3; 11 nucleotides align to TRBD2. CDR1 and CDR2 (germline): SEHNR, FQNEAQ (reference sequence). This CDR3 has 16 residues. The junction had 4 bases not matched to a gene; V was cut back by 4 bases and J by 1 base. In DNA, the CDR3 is TGTGCCAGCAGCTCGACTAGCGGGGAAGGCACAGATACGCAGTATTTT. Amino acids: CASSSTSGEGTDTQYF.

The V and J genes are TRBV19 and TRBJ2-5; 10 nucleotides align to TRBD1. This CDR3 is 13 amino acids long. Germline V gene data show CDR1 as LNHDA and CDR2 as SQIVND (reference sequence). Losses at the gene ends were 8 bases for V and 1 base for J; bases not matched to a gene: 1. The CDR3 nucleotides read TGTGCCAGTCGACAGGGGGCCCAAGAGACCCAGTACTTC. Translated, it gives CASRQGAQETQYF.

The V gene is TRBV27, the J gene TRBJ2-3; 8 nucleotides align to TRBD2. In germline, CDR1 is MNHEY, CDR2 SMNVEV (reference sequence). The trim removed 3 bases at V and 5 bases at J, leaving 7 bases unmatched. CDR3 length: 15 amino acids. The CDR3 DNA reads TGTGCCAGCAGTTTGGCAGCGGGGGCCCTAGATACGCAGTATTTT. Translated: CASSLAAGALDTQYF.